Listed here are 16 T cell receptor beta chains from one sample, sequenced in a study of cytomegalovirus exposure and HLA in healthy donors (dated by TCRdb to the late 2010s). The library came from the immunoSEQ multiplex PCR assay. For the multiplex PCR, a mixture combining 60 forward primers for TCR Vbeta segments and 13 reverse primers for TCR Jbeta segments was used. TCRdb's version of the immuneACCESS table is confined to in-frame rearrangements and falls short of the full clone set. An unresolved V gene accounts for under half of the shortfall where checked; the remainder is of unknown origin. Within this sample are about 140,000 clones, with roughly 86% of them counted one time only. Clones ranked in the top ten supply 3.2% of the sample. The sequenced sample consisted of PBMCs. Receptors were obtained from a man between 18 and 29 years old in good health and CMV-seropositive.

This clone has only one observation. The chain combines TRBV4-1 with TRBJ2-3; a weak D match, TRBD1 (5 bases). The V end was cut by 1 base, the J end by 0 bases, with 11 bases between. The CDR3 length is 16 residues. The germline V gene encodes CDR1 MGHRA and CDR2 YSYEKL. The CDR3 bases are TGCGCCAGCAGCCAAGCCCCAGGGAAAAGCACAGATACGCAGTATTTT. It specifies CASSQAPGKSTDTQYF.

The chain links TRBV19 to TRBJ1-5; 9 bases line up with TRBD1. V lost 5 bases and J lost 7; bases outside the gene matches: 15. Germline V lookup: CDR1 LNHDA, CDR2 SQIVND (reference sequence). CDR3 length: 17 amino acids. This CDR3 reads CASSDGTGFSVEQPQHF. As DNA, the CDR3 is TGTGCCAGTAGTGACGGGACAGGGTTTTCAGTCGAACAGCCCCAGCATTTT.

The chain couples TRBV15 to TRBJ2-5; 11 positions agree with TRBD2. Germline lookup yields CDR1 LNHNV and CDR2 YYDKDF (reference sequence). The CDR3 sequence is 14 residues long. The trim removed 7 bases at V and 4 bases at J, leaving 5 bases unmatched. The CDR3 region has the DNA TGTGCCACCACGATAGGACTAGCGGGAGAGACCCAGTACTTC. Amino acid sequence: CATTIGLAGETQYF.

As regards this clone: A junction boundary mismatches the germline segment, possibly from a read error. The sample carries other DNA sequences with the same CDR3. The chain carries TRBV10-3 and TRBJ1-5; weak D call: TRBD1 (6 bases). Germline CDR1 reads ENHRY; CDR2 reads SYGVKD. The CDR3 runs to 13 residues. The CDR3: CAIRKDSNQPQHF. The CDR3 DNA reads TGTGCCATCAGAAAGGACAGTAATCAGCCCCAACATTTT.

The chain is built from TRBV5-4 and TRBJ2-3; a possible D gene is TRBD2 (5 bases). Trimming cost V 3 bases and J 8 bases, with 22 bases left between them. CDR1 is SGHNT and CDR2 is YYREEE in the germline V gene (reference sequence). The CDR3 spans 16 residues. The CDR3: CASSSFRDSPGGTQYF. The CDR3 DNA follows: TGTGCCAGCAGCTCTTTCCGCGACTCCCCAGGAGGTACGCAGTATTTT.

This clone was counted once. The chain links TRBV19 to TRBJ1-2; D might be TRBD1 (5 bases). Looked up from germline, CDR1 is LNHDA and CDR2 is SQIVND (reference sequence). The CDR3 runs 16 residues. V was clipped by 5 bases and J by 0 bases, with 16 bases between them. The DNA of the CDR3 is TGTGCCAGTAGTCACGTCACGGGACTTACTAACTATGGCTACACCTTC. As protein: CASSHVTGLTNYGYTF.

This clone showed up just once. The chain couples TRBV5-5 to TRBJ1-1; no definite D call. Trimming stripped 5 bases from V and 1 base from J, with 15 bases between. CDR1 is SGHKS and CDR2 is YYEKEE in the germline V gene (reference sequence). The CDR3 extends over 15 amino acids. This CDR3 reads CASSPPRRENTEAFF. The CDR3, as DNA: TGTGCCAGCAGTCCCCCGCGGCGGGAGAACACTGAAGCTTTCTTT.

The chain recombines TRBV6-1 with TRBJ1-5, with a possible D match to TRBD1 (6 bases). This CDR3 is 13 amino acids long. Germline assignment: CDR1 MNHNS and CDR2 SASEGT. V lost 2 bases and J 6 bases, leaving 8 bases between the germline ends. The CDR3 protein is CASSEWGLQPQHF. CDR3 in DNA: TGTGCCAGCAGTGAATGGGGGCTTCAGCCCCAGCATTTT.

In this sample, this clone turned up a few times. The chain couples TRBV4-1 to TRBJ2-1; 10 nucleotides match TRBD2. Trimming took 1 base from V and 5 from J; bases not matched to a gene: 5. The length of the CDR3 is 16 residues. The germline V gene has CDR1 MGHRA and CDR2 YSYEKL. The CDR3 spells CASSQGTSGPNNEQFF. CDR3 DNA sequence: TGCGCCAGCAGCCAAGGGACTAGCGGCCCAAACAATGAGCAGTTCTTC.

This clone has a handful of counts. CDR3 in DNA: TGTGCCAGCAGTGACCCAAGACAGACACATTTAAGAAATGAGCAGTTCTTC. This translates into CASSDPRQTHLRNEQFF. The rearrangement uses TRBV6-1 and TRBJ2-1; D is possibly TRBD1 (5 bases). The CDR3 covers 17 residues. V was pared by 3 bases and J by 7 bases, with 22 bases between. Looked up from germline, CDR1 is MNHNS and CDR2 is SASEGT.

CDR3 protein: CASSPGQLKETQYF. CDR3 DNA: TGCGCCAGCAGCCCGGGACAACTGAAAGAGACCCAGTACTTC. This sequence joins TRBV5-1 and TRBJ2-5; D possibly corresponds to TRBD1 (6 bases). V lost 4 bases to trimming and J lost 3 bases, with 13 bases between them. The germline gives CDR1 SGHRS, CDR2 YFSETQ. The CDR3 sequence is 14 residues long.

The chain couples TRBV5-1 to TRBJ2-4, with a possible D match to TRBD2 (5 bases). The ends were cut back, 0 bases at V and 0 bases at J, with 16 bases in the middle. Germline V lookup: CDR1 SGHRS, CDR2 YFSETQ. The CDR3 covers 18 residues. The chain's CDR3 is CASSLDLGNNVAKNIQYF. The CDR3 DNA is TGCGCCAGCAGCTTGGATCTCGGGAACAACGTAGCCAAAAACATTCAGTACTTC.

V is TRBV25-1 and J is TRBJ2-2, with 9 bases matching TRBD2. Germline assignment: CDR1 MGHDK and CDR2 SYGVNS. The length of the CDR3 is 15 residues. The V and J ends lost 8 bases and 2 bases, in that order; junction bases with no gene match: 6. CDR3 protein: CASGRAGGNTGELFF. The CDR3 nucleotides are TGTGCCAGCGGAAGAGCGGGAGGAAACACCGGGGAGCTGTTTTTT. The variable domain in full, with the rest retrieved from reference TRBV25-1 and TRBJ2-2, is EADIYQTPRYLVIGTGKKITLECSQTMGHDKMYWYQQDPGMELHLIHYSYGVNSTEKGDLSSESTVSRIRTEHFPLTLESARPSHTSQYLCASGRAGGNTGELFFGEGSRLTVL.

This clone was seen a single time. The chain employs TRBV29-1 and TRBJ1-1; TRBD1 aligns across 8 bases. The CDR3 is made up of 14 amino acids. The V gene's germline CDR1 is SQVTM and CDR2 ANQGSEA. With V trimmed by 5 bases and J by 2 bases, 7 bases remained unmatched. The CDR3 spells CSVIRTGTNTEAFF. As DNA, the CDR3 is TGCAGCGTTATCAGGACAGGGACTAACACTGAAGCTTTCTTT.

The chain carries TRBV4-1 and TRBJ2-5, with no clear D. Germline assignment: CDR1 MGHRA and CDR2 YSYEKL. Trimming left V 3 bases short and J 4 bases short, with 6 bases between. The CDR3 extends over 12 amino acids. As DNA, the CDR3 is TGCGCCAGCAGCCACGCTAGAGAGACCCAGTACTTC. Its translation: CASSHARETQYF.

This chain uses TRBV19 with TRBJ2-1; TRBD2 aligns across 8 bases. Trimming at V came to 1 base and at J to 7 bases, leaving 3 bases not matched to a gene. Looked up from germline, CDR1 is LNHDA and CDR2 is SQIVND (reference sequence). This CDR3 is built from 14 residues. CDR3 in DNA: TGTGCCAGTAGTATAGCGGGAGGGCCAAATGAGCAGTTCTTC. Its translation: CASSIAGGPNEQFF.